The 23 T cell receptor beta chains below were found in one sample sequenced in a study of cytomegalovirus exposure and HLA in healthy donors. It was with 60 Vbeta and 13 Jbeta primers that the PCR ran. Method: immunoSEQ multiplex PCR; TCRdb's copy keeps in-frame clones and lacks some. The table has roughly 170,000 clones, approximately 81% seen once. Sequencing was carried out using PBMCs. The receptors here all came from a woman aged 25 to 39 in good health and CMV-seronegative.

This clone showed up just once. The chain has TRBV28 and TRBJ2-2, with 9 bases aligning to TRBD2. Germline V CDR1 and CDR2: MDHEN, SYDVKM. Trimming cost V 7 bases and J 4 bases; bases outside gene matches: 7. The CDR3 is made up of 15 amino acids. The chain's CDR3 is CASNGLAIGTGELFF. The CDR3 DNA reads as TGTGCCAGCAACGGACTAGCGATTGGCACCGGGGAGCTGTTTTTT.

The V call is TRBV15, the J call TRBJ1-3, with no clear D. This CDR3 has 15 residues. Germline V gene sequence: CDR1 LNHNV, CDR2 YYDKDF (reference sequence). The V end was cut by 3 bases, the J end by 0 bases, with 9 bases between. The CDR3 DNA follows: TGTGCCACCAGCAGCCGCAGTTTCTCTGGAAACACCATATATTTT. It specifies CATSSRSFSGNTIYF.

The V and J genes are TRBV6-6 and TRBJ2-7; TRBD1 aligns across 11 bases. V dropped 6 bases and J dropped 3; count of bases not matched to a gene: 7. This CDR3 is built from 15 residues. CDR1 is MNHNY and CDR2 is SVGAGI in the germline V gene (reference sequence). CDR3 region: CASRPRDRGYYEQYF. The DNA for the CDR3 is TGTGCCAGCAGGCCCCGGGACAGGGGGTACTACGAGCAGTACTTC.

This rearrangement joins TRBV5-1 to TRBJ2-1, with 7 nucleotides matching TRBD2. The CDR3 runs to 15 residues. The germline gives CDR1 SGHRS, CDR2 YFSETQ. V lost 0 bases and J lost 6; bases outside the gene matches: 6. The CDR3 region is CASSLGGSLSNEQFF. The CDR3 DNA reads TGCGCCAGCAGCTTGGGCGGGAGCCTCAGCAATGAGCAGTTCTTC.

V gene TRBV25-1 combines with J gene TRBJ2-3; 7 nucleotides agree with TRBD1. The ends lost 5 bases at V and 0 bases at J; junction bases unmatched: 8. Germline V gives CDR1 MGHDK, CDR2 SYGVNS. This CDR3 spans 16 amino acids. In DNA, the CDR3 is TGTGCCAGCAGTCCCACAGGGGCCCCTAGCACAGATACGCAGTATTTT. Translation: CASSPTGAPSTDTQYF.

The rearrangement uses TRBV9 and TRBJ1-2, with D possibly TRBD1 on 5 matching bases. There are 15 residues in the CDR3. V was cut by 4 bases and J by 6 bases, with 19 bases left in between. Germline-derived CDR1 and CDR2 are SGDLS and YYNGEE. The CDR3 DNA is TGTGCCAGCAGCTCTTTTGGGGCAGGGTCGGATGGCTACACCTTC. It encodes CASSSFGAGSDGYTF.

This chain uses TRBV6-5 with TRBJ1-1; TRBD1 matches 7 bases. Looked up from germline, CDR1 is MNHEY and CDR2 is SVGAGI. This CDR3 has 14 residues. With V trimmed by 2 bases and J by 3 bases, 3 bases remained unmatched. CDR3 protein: CASSYRGPDTEAFF. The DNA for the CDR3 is TGTGCCAGCAGTTACAGGGGGCCTGACACTGAAGCTTTCTTT.

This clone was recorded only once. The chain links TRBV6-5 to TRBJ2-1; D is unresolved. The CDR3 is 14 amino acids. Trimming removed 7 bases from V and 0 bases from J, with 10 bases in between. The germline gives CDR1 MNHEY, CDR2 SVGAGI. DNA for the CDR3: TGTGCCAGCACCAAAGGCGGCTCCTACAATGAGCAGTTCTTC. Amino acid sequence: CASTKGGSYNEQFF.

CDR3 amino acids: CASSAHQANNEQFF. Written as DNA, the CDR3 is TGTGCCAGCAGCGCCCATCAGGCTAACAATGAGCAGTTCTTC. This chain connects TRBV9 to TRBJ2-1; D is ambiguous. Deletions cut 3 bases from V and 5 bases from J, with 12 bases between. CDR1 and CDR2 from the germline V gene are SGDLS and YYNGEE. The CDR3 is 14 amino acids.

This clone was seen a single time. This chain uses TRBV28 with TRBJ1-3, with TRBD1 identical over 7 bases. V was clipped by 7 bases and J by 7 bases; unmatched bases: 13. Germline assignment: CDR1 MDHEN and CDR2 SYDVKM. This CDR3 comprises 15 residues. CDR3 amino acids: CASTLDRDRRNTIYF. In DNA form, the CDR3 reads TGTGCCAGCACCCTGGACCGGGACAGACGGAACACCATATATTTT.

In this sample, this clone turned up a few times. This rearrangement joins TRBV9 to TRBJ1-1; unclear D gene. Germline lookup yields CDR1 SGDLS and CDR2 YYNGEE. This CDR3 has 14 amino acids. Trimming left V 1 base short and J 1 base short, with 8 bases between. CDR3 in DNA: TGTGCCAGCAGCGTATCTGGAGGGAACACTGAAGCTTTCTTT. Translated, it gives CASSVSGGNTEAFF.

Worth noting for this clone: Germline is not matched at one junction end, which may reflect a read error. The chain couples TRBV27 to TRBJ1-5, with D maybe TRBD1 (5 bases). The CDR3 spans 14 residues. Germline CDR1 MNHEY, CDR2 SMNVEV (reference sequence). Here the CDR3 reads CAGRDFNSNQPQHF. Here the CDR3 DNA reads TGTGCCGGCAGGGACTTCAATAGCAATCAGCCCCAGCATTTT.

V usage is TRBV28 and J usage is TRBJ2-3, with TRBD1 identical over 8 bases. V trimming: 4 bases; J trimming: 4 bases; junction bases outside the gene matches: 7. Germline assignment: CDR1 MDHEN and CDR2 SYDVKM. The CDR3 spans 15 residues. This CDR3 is CASSYSDRAADTQYF. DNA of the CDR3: TGTGCCAGCAGTTACTCGGACAGGGCTGCAGATACGCAGTATTTT.

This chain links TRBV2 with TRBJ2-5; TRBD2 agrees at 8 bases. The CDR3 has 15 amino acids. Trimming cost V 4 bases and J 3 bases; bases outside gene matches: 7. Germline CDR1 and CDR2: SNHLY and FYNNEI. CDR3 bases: TGTGCCAGCAGTGGTCGCACGGGGGGGAAAGAGACCCAGTACTTC. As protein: CASSGRTGGKETQYF.

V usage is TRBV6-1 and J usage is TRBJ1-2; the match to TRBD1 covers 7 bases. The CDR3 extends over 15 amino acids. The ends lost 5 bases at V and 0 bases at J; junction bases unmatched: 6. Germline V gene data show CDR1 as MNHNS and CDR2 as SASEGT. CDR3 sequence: CASSWTGPANYGYTF. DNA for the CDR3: TGTGCCAGCAGTTGGACAGGCCCCGCTAACTATGGCTACACCTTC.

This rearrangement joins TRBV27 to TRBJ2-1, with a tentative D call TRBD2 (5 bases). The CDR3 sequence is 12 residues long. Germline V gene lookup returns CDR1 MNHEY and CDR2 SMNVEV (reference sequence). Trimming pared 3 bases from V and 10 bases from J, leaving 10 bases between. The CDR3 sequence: CASSLRAGEQFF. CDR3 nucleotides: TGTGCCAGCAGTTTGAGGGCGGGCGAGCAGTTCTTC.

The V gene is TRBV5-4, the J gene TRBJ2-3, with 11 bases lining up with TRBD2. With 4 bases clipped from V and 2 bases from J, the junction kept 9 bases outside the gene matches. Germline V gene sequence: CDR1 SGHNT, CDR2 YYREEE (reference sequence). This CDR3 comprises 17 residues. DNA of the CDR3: TGTGCCAGCAGCGACTCTACTAGCGGGAGAATCACAGATACGCAGTATTTT. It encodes CASSDSTSGRITDTQYF.

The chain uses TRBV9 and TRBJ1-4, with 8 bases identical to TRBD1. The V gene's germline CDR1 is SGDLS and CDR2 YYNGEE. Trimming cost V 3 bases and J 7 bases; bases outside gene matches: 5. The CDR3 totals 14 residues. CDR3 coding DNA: TGTGCCAGCAGCGCCGGGACAGGCCTTGAAAAACTGTTTTTT. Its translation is CASSAGTGLEKLFF.

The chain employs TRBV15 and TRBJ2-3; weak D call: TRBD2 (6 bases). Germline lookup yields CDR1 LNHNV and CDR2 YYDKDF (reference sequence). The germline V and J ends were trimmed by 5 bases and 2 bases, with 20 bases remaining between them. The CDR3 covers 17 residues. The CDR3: CATSDPGLGFLTDTQYF. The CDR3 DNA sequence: TGTGCCACCAGCGACCCGGGACTTGGATTCCTCACAGATACGCAGTATTTT.

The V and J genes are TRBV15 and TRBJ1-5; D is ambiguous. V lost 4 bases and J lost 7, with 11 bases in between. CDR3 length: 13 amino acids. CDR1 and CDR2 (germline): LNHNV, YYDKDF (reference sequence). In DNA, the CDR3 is TGTGCCACCAGCACACAAACGGGACAGCCCCAGCATTTT. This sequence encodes CATSTQTGQPQHF.

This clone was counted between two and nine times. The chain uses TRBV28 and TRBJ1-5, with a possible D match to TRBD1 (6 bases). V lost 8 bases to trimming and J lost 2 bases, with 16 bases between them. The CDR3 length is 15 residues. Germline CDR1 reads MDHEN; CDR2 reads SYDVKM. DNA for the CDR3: TGTGCCAGCTATGGGGGGGCCGGTCGCAATCAGCCCCAGCATTTT. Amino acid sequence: CASYGGAGRNQPQHF.

CDR3 bases: TGTGCCAGCAGCCCAGGTGGGGCAGGGTCCAACGAGCAGTACTTC. Its protein is CASSPGGAGSNEQYF. The rearrangement joins TRBV5-4 to TRBJ2-7; D possibly corresponds to TRBD1 (5 bases). The CDR3 is made up of 15 amino acids. V was clipped by 4 bases and J by 5 bases, with 19 bases between them. In germline, CDR1 is SGHNT, CDR2 YYREEE (reference sequence).

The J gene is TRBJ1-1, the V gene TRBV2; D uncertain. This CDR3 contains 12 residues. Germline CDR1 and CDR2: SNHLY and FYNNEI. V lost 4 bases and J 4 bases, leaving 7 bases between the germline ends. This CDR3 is CASSAFGTEAFF. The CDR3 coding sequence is TGTGCCAGCAGTGCGTTCGGCACTGAAGCTTTCTTT.